The sequence of this T cell receptor (beta chain) was determined in a study of blood T cell repertoires in COVID-19. The overall study: Nucleic acid was either cDNA or gDNA, and it came from T cells, B-cell-depleted T cells, or PBMCs.

The protocol was immunoSEQ multiplex PCR, while the TCRdb copy is restricted to in-frame clones and leaves out a portion. The profile shows 150,000 to 200,000 clones, 80% to 85% of them singletons. The sample holds a few counts of this clone. After removal of 4 bases from V and 1 base from J, the junction contained 4 bases not matched to a gene. This CDR3 has 14 amino acids. Germline values: CDR1 SGHDT, CDR2 YYEEEE. V and J are TRBV5-6 and TRBJ1-2; 7 positions agree with TRBD1. The clonotype was recovered from a human donor with acute or convalescent COVID-19. The donor label of this sample is uncertain. Sequencing input: peripheral blood. CDR3 coding DNA: TGTGCCAGCAGCACAGGGGTGATTAACTATGGCTACACCTTC. Its translation is CASSTGVINYGYTF.